Listed below are T cell receptor beta chains from one sample, sequenced in a study of T cell responses to AZD1222 COVID-19 vaccine. The table came from immunoSEQ multiplex PCR; TCRdb's copy has only in-frame clones and leaves some out. This sample has approximately 24,000 clones, with roughly 85% found just once. The sequences come from peripheral blood, collected 28 days after the second AZD1222 dose. Receptors originate from an adult who received the AZD1222 COVID-19 vaccine. Both conserved end residues are part of each CDR3. Each record gives: V gene, clone size, J gene, D gene, CDR3 protein. A D gene is named only where the DNA matches it firmly. Size tells how often a clone was seen (once, few, many) or the class of an expanded clone, and some rows leave it out.

v_gene: TRBV2
abundance: few
j_gene: TRBJ1-1
d_gene: -
CDR3aa: CASRYVQNTEAFF

v_gene: TRBV28
abundance: -
j_gene: TRBJ1-1
d_gene: TRBD1
CDR3aa: CASSLTGVNTEAFF

v_gene: TRBV6-2/TRBV6-3
abundance: -
j_gene: TRBJ2-7
d_gene: -
CDR3aa: CASSYTSFYEQYF

v_gene: TRBV19
abundance: -
j_gene: TRBJ1-1
d_gene: TRBD1
CDR3aa: CASSGQGVQTEAFF

v_gene: TRBV3-1/TRBV3-2
abundance: -
j_gene: TRBJ2-1
d_gene: -
CDR3aa: CASSLEAGEQFF

v_gene: TRBV2
abundance: -
j_gene: TRBJ1-1
d_gene: -
CDR3aa: CASSEALRVGAFF

v_gene: TRBV12-3/TRBV12-4
abundance: -
j_gene: TRBJ2-1
d_gene: -
CDR3aa: CASSPYLANEQFF

v_gene: TRBV6-2/TRBV6-3
abundance: -
j_gene: TRBJ2-7
d_gene: TRBD1
CDR3aa: CASSYRAQGEYEQYF

v_gene: TRBV5-1
abundance: -
j_gene: TRBJ1-2
d_gene: TRBD1
CDR3aa: CASHLGQGGFYGYTF

v_gene: TRBV11-2
abundance: -
j_gene: TRBJ1-1
d_gene: TRBD1
CDR3aa: CASSHGQGATEAFF

v_gene: TRBV7-2
abundance: once
j_gene: TRBJ1-1
d_gene: TRBD1
CDR3aa: CASSVTGQGAEAFF

v_gene: TRBV27
abundance: -
j_gene: TRBJ2-3
d_gene: -
CDR3aa: CASRITDTQYF

v_gene: TRBV6-6
abundance: -
j_gene: TRBJ1-2
d_gene: TRBD1
CDR3aa: CASSYVTGGGYTF

v_gene: TRBV6-1
abundance: -
j_gene: TRBJ1-5
d_gene: TRBD1
CDR3aa: CASGGDRGQNQPQHF

v_gene: TRBV5-6
abundance: -
j_gene: TRBJ2-3
d_gene: TRBD2
CDR3aa: CASSLVGSGAGTDTQYF

v_gene: TRBV9
abundance: -
j_gene: TRBJ1-1
d_gene: -
CDR3aa: CASSVALGTEAFF

v_gene: TRBV10-3
abundance: -
j_gene: TRBJ1-1
d_gene: -
CDR3aa: CAISMGGGTEAFF

v_gene: TRBV18
abundance: -
j_gene: TRBJ2-7
d_gene: TRBD1
CDR3aa: CASSRDSGTGAYF

v_gene: TRBV7-2
abundance: -
j_gene: TRBJ2-7
d_gene: -
CDR3aa: CASSPQGFEQYF

v_gene: TRBV9
abundance: -
j_gene: TRBJ1-1
d_gene: -
CDR3aa: CASSEGGHLNTEAFF

v_gene: TRBV19
abundance: once
j_gene: TRBJ2-5
d_gene: -
CDR3aa: CASSIGGGEETQYF

v_gene: TRBV7-2
abundance: -
j_gene: TRBJ1-3
d_gene: -
CDR3aa: CASSPTGQFHGNTIYF

v_gene: TRBV6-6
abundance: -
j_gene: TRBJ2-7
d_gene: -
CDR3aa: CASSPGREQYF

v_gene: TRBV5-1
abundance: -
j_gene: TRBJ2-7
d_gene: TRBD1
CDR3aa: CASSLGGTGGSYEQYF

v_gene: TRBV9
abundance: -
j_gene: TRBJ2-7
d_gene: -
CDR3aa: CASSVVGESYEQYF

v_gene: TRBV7-2
abundance: -
j_gene: TRBJ2-3
d_gene: TRBD2
CDR3aa: CASSPGRGRGTDTQYF

v_gene: TRBV9
abundance: -
j_gene: TRBJ1-2
d_gene: -
CDR3aa: CASSVTPQGSGGGYTF

v_gene: TRBV24-1
abundance: -
j_gene: TRBJ2-1
d_gene: TRBD1
CDR3aa: CATSDSGQVSNEQFF

v_gene: TRBV15
abundance: -
j_gene: TRBJ2-7
d_gene: -
CDR3aa: CATSSLGSYEQYF

v_gene: TRBV7-7
abundance: -
j_gene: TRBJ2-5
d_gene: -
CDR3aa: CASSPGRVQETQYF

v_gene: TRBV6-4
abundance: -
j_gene: TRBJ2-1
d_gene: TRBD2
CDR3aa: CASSGSSGGADYNEQFF

v_gene: TRBV10-3
abundance: -
j_gene: TRBJ2-5
d_gene: -
CDR3aa: CAISGGTQETQYF

v_gene: TRBV3-1/TRBV3-2
abundance: -
j_gene: TRBJ2-3
d_gene: TRBD2
CDR3aa: CASSQTSGGASTQYF

v_gene: TRBV11-3
abundance: -
j_gene: TRBJ2-7
d_gene: TRBD2
CDR3aa: CASSLAGGSSYEQYF

v_gene: TRBV19
abundance: -
j_gene: TRBJ1-1
d_gene: TRBD1
CDR3aa: CASSKVQGAGEAFF